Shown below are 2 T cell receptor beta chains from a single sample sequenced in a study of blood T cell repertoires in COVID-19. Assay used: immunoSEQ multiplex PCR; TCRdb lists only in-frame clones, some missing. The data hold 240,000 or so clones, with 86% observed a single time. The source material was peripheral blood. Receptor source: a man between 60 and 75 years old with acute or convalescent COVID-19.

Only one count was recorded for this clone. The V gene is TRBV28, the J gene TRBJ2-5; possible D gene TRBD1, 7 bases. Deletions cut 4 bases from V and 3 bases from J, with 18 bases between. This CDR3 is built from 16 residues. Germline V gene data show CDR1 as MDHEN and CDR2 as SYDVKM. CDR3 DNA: TGTGCCAGCAGTTCAATAGCAGGGGGGCTGAAAGAGACCCAGTACTTC. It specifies CASSSIAGGLKETQYF.

This CDR3 reads CASSQDPGQGDEQYF. The CDR3 nucleotides read TGCGCCAGCAGCCAAGATCCGGGACAGGGTGACGAGCAGTACTTC. J is TRBJ2-7 and V is TRBV4-1; 9 nucleotides agree with TRBD1. This CDR3 comprises 15 residues. From germline, CDR1 is MGHRA and CDR2 YSYEKL. Trimming took 0 bases from V and 5 from J; bases not matched to a gene: 5.